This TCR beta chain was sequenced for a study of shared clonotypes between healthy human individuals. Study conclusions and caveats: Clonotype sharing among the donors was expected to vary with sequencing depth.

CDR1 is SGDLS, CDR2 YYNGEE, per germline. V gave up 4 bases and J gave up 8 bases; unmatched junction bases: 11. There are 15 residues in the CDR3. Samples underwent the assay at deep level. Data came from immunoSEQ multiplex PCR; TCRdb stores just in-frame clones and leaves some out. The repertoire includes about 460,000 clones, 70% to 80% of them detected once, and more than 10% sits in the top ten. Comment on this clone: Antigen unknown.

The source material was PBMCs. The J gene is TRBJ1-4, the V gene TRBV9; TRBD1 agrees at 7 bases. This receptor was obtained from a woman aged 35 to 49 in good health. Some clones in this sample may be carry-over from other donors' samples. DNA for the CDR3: TGTGCCAGCAGCACAACCGGGACAGCTCGCGAAAAACTGTTTTTT. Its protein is CASSTTGTAREKLFF.